This T cell receptor beta chain was observed in a study of blood T cell repertoires in COVID-19 (dated by TCRdb to 2020 to 2021). Turning to the overall study: Samples from collaborators originated in the United States, Italy and Spain and spanned both the acute and convalescent phases of COVID-19. The prospective study material was composed of cDNA or gDNA derived from T cells, B-cell-depleted T cells, or PBMCs. The dataset comprised deeply sampled blood TCRbeta repertoires from subjects exposed to, actively infected with, or recovered from COVID-19. A freely available public database, intended as a resource for researchers studying the immune response to SARS-CoV-2, is where the repertoires were released. Samples came from the ongoing ImmuneRACE study (first 160 participants) plus 1,254 subjects from 6 global collaborators. The sample metadata nearly always contained a de-identified subject ID, COVID-19 status, age in years and sex. Where available, HLA class I and class II types were taken from metadata supplied by the sample provider and were not determined by assay-based typing.

Comments on this clone: No cognate antigen has been identified for it. There are no base qualities to consult, and no much larger clone falls within one base.

Compared with germline, V lacks 0 bases and J lacks 7 bases; bases without a gene match: 22. The germline V gene yields LGHNA for CDR1 and YSLEER for CDR2. Counted from cysteine to phenylalanine, this CDR3 has 20 amino acids. The only DNA kept is the CDR3, 60 bases in frame from the first base. What the study reported, not specific to this receptor: The amount of clinical and demographic metadata varied by source and participant and was provided uncurated.

TCRbeta CDR3 regions were amplified from genomic DNA by means of the immunoSEQ Assay, a bias-controlled multiplex PCR. The authors' analysis ran thus. The number of nucleated cells in each sample was estimated from the amplification of reference gene primers within the assay. To quantify the absolute abundance of each unique TCRbeta CDR3 rearrangement, sequence reads were collapsed and filtered. For each sample, productive Simpson clonality was calculated as the square root of Simpson's diversity index over productive rearrangements. Held by TCRdb, this immuneACCESS table contains in-frame sequences only and omits some clones. Under half of the omission traces to an unresolved V gene where checked; the cause of the rest is unknown. V and J calls and clone size are given by that table; D and trimming were obtained from the DNA. A total of over 50,000 clones appear in this sample, about 82% of them only once. The top ten clones comprise 10% to 15% of the sample.

Whole blood was collected in K2EDTA tubes by collaborating institutions according to the institutions' own protocols. For TCRbeta analysis, collaborator samples were shipped as frozen whole blood, as isolated PBMCs, or as DNA extracted from either sample type. The TCR was taken from a man aged 65 to 85 with active COVID-19. The chain links TRBV4-3 with TRBJ1-1, with 8 middle bases fitting TRBD1. Sequenced sample: peripheral blood. The nucleotide sequence reads TGCGCCAGCAGCCAAGAAACAGGGGGAGGGAGCCAAGGGCTCCTTAGTGAAGCTTTCTTT. It encodes CASSQETGGGSQGLLSEAFF.